This T cell receptor beta chain is drawn from a study of human thymus T cells. Overall study findings and caveats: In unrelated individuals, thymic repertoires overlapped highly, according to related research. Thymic and blood repertoires seemed to show skewed V and J gene use.

Using immunoSEQ multiplex PCR, the repertoire was profiled, and TCRdb retains in-frame clones only, with some absent. The repertoire holds roughly 120,000 clones, with about 94% as singletons. The trim removed 1 base at V and 3 bases at J, leaving 5 bases unmatched. The CDR3 is 15 residues long. Germline V gene sequence: CDR1 SEHNR, CDR2 FQNEAQ (reference sequence). About this clone itself: Its antigen is currently unknown.

Resections from corrective heart surgery provided thymus tissue. Each of the donors was a healthy Finnish infant who was undergoing open corrective cardiac surgery for congenital heart defects. The clonotype originates from a boy in the first two years of life with a congenital heart defect but otherwise immunologically healthy. V and J are TRBV7-9 and TRBJ1-1; 7 bases agree with TRBD1. Specimen: thymus tissue. Here the CDR3 reads CASSLGQGGYTEAFF. The CDR3 DNA is TGTGCCAGCAGCTTAGGACAGGGCGGGTACACTGAAGCTTTCTTT.